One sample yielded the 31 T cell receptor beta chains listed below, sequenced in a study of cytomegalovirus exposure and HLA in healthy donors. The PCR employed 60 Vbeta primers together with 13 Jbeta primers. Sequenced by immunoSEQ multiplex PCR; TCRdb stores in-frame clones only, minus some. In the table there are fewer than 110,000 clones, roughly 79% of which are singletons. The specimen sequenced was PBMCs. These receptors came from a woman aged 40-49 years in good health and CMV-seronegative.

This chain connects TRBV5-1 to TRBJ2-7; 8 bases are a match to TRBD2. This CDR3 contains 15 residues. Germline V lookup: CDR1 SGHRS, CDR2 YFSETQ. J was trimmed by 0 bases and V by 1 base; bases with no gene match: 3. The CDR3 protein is CASSLTGGASYEQYF. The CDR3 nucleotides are TGCGCCAGCAGCTTGACGGGGGGGGCCTCCTACGAGCAGTACTTC.

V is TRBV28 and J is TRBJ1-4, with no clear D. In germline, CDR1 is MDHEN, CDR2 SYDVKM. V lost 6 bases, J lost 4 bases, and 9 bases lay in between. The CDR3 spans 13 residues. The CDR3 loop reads CASRTVNNEKLFF. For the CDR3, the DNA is TGTGCCAGCAGAACGGTAAATAATGAAAAACTGTTTTTT.

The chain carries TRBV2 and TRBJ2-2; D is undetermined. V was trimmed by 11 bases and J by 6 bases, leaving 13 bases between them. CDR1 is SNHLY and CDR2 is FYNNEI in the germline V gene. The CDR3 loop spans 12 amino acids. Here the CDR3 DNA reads TGTGCCGGCAAGGTTGGGCCCGGGGAGCTGTTTTTT. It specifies CAGKVGPGELFF. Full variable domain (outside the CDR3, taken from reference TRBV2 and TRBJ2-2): EPEVTQTPSHQVTQMGQEVILRCVPISNHLYFYWYRQILGQKVEFLVSFYNNEISEKSEIFDDQFSVERPDGSNFTLKIRSTKLEDSAMYFCAGKVGPGELFFGEGSRLTVL.

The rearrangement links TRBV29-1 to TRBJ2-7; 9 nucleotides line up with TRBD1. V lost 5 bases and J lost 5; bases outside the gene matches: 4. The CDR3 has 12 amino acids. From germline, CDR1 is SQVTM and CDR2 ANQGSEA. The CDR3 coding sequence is TGCAGCGTTAACAGGGGGCCGAACGAGCAGTACTTC. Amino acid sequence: CSVNRGPNEQYF.

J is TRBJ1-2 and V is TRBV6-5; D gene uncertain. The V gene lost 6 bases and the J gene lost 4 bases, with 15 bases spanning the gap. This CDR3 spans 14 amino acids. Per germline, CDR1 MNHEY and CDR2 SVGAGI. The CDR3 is CASRDPTESYGYTF. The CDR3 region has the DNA TGTGCCAGCAGAGATCCGACGGAGAGCTATGGCTACACCTTC.

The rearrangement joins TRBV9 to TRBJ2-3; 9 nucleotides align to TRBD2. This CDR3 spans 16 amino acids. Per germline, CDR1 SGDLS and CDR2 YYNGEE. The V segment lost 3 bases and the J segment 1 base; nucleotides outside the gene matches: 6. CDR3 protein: CASSDGIAGGTDTQYF. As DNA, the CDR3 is TGTGCCAGCAGCGATGGGATAGCGGGGGGCACAGATACGCAGTATTTT. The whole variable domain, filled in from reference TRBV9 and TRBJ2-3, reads DSGVTQTPKHLITATGQRVTLRCSPRSGDLSVYWYQQSLDQGLQFLIQYYNGEERAKGNILERFSAQQFPDLHSELNLSSLELGDSALYFCASSDGIAGGTDTQYFGPGTRLTVL.

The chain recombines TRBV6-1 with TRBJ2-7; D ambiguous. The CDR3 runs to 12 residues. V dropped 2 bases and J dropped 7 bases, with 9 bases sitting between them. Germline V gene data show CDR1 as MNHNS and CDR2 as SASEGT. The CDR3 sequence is CASSEPVREQYF. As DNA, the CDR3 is TGTGCCAGCAGTGAACCAGTCCGAGAGCAGTACTTC.

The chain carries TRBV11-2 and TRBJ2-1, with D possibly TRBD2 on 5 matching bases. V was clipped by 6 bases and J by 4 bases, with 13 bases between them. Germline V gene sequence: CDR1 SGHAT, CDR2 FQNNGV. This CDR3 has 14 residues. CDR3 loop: CASSSWTEYNEQFF. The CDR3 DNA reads TGTGCCAGCAGTTCCTGGACTGAGTACAATGAGCAGTTCTTC.

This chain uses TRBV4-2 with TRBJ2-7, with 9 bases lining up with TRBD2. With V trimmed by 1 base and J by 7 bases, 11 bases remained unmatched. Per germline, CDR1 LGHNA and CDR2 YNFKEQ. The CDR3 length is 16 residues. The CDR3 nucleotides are TGTGCCAGCAGCCAAGCCGGGACTAGCTTCTCTCGGGAGCAGTACTTC. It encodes CASSQAGTSFSREQYF.

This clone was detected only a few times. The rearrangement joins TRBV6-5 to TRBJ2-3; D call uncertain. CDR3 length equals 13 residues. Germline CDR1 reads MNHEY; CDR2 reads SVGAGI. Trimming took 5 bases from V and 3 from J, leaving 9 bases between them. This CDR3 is CASSARGTDTQYF. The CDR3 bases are TGTGCCAGCAGTGCGAGAGGAACAGATACGCAGTATTTT.

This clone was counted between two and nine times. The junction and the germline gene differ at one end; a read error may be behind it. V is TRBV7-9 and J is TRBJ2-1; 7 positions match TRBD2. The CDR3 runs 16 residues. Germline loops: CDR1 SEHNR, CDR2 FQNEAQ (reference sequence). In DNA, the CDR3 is TGTTCCAGCAGCCCCTCACTTGGGGGGAGGGTCAATGAGCAGTTCTTC. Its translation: CSSSPSLGGRVNEQFF.

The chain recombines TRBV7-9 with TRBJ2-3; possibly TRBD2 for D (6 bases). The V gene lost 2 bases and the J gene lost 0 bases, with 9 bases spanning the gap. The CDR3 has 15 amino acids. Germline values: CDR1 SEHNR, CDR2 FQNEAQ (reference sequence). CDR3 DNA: TGTGCCAGCAGCTTATTAGCGGAGAGCACAGATACGCAGTATTTT. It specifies CASSLLAESTDTQYF.

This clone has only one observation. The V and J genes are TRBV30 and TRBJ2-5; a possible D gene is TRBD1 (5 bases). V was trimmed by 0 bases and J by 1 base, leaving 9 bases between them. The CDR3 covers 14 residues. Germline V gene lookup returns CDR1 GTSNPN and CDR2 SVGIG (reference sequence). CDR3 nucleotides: TGTGCCTGGAGTGTCGGCAGGGCCCAAGAGACCCAGTACTTC. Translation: CAWSVGRAQETQYF.

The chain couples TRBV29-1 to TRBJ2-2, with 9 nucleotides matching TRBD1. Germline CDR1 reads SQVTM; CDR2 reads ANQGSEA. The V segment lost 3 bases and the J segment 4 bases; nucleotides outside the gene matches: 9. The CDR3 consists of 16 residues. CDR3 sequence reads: CSVETGQGSFTGELFF. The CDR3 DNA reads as TGCAGCGTTGAGACGGGACAGGGAAGTTTCACCGGGGAGCTGTTTTTT.

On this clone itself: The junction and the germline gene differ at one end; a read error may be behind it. The CDR3 nucleotides are TGTTCCAGCAGCTTAGCCACAACAGGGAACACTGAAGCTTTCTTT. Amino acids: CSSSLATTGNTEAFF. This chain joins TRBV7-9 and TRBJ1-1, with a weak D call TRBD1 (5 bases). CDR1 SEHNR and CDR2 FQNEAQ come from the germline V gene (reference sequence). CDR3 length equals 15 residues. Drawing the rest from reference TRBV7-9 and TRBJ1-1, the complete variable domain is DTGVSQNPRHKITKRGQNVTFRCDPISEHNRLYWYRQTLGQGPEFLTYFQNEAQLEKSRLLSDRFSAERPKGSFSTLEIQRTEQGDSAMYLCSSSLATTGNTEAFFGQGTRLTVV.

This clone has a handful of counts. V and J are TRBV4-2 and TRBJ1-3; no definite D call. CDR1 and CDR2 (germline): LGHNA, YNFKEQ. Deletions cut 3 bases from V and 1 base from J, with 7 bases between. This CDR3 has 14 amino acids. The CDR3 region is CASSHTGSGNTIYF. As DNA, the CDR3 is TGTGCCAGCAGCCATACCGGTTCTGGAAACACCATATATTTT.

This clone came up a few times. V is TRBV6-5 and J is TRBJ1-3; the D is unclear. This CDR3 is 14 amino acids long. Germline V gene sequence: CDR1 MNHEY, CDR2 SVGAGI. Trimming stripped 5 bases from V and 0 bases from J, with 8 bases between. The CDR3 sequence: CASSILSSGNTIYF. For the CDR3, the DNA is TGTGCCAGCAGTATTCTAAGCTCTGGAAACACCATATATTTT.

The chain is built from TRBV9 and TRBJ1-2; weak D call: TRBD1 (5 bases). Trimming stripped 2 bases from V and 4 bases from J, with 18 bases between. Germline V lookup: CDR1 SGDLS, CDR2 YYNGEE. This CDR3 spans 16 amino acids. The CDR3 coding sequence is TGTGCCAGCAGCGTGGCAGAGACAGTGGTGAGCTATGGCTACACCTTC. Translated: CASSVAETVVSYGYTF.

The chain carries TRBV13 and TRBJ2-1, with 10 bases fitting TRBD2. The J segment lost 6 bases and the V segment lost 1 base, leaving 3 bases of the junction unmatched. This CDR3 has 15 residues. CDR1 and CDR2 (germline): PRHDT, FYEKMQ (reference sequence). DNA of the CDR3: TGTGCCAGCAGCTTAGAAGCGGGGGGGCTCAATGAGCAGTTCTTC. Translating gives CASSLEAGGLNEQFF.

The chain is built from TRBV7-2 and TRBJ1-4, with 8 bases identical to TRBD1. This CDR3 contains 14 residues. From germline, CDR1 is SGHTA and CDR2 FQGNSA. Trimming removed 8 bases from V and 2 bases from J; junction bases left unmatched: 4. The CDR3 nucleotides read TGTGCCAGCGGTAGACAGGGGACTAATGAAAAACTGTTTTTT. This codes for CASGRQGTNEKLFF.

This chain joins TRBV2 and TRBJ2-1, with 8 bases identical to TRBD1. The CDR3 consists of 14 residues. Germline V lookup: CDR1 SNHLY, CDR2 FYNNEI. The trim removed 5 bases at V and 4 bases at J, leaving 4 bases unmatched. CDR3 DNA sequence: TGTGCCAGCAGTCCGGACAGGGTTTACAATGAGCAGTTCTTC. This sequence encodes CASSPDRVYNEQFF.

CDR3 sequence reads: CASSQRGGNTEAFF. DNA of the CDR3: TGTGCCAGCAGCCAACGGGGGGGTAACACTGAAGCTTTCTTT. This sequence joins TRBV7-3 and TRBJ1-1, with D possibly being TRBD1 (5 bases). Trimming cost V 5 bases and J 2 bases, with 12 bases left between them. In germline, CDR1 is SGHTA, CDR2 FQGTGA. The CDR3 is made up of 14 amino acids.

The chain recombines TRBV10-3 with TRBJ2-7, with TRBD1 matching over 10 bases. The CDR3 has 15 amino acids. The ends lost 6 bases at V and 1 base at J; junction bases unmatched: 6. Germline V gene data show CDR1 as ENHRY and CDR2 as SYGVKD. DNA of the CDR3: TGTGCCATCAGACGCGGGACAGGGGATTCCTACGAGCAGTACTTC. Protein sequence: CAIRRGTGDSYEQYF.

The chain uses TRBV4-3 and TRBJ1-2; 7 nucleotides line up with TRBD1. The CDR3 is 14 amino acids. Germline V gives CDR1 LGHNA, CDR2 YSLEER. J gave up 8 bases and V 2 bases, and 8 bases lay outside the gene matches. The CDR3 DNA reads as TGCGCCAGCAGCCAACCCGGGACAGTCCGGGGCTACACCTTC. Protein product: CASSQPGTVRGYTF.

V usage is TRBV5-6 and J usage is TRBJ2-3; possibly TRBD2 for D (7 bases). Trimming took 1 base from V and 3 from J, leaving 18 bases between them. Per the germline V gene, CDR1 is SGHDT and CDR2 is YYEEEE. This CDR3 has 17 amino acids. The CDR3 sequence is CASSLTGGPPATDTQYF. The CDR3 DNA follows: TGTGCCAGCAGCTTGACGGGGGGCCCCCCCGCGACAGATACGCAGTATTTT.

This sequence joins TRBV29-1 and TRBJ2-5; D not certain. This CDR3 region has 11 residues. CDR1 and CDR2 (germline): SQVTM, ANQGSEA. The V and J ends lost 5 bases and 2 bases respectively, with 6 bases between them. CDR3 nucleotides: TGCAGCGTTTCCTTACAAGAGACCCAGTACTTC. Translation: CSVSLQETQYF.

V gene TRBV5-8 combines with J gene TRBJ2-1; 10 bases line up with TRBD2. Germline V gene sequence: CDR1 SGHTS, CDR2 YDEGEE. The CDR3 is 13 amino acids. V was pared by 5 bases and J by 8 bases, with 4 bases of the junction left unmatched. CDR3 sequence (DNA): TGTGCCAGCAGGGCTAGCGGGAGAGATGAGCAGTTCTTC. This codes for CASRASGRDEQFF.

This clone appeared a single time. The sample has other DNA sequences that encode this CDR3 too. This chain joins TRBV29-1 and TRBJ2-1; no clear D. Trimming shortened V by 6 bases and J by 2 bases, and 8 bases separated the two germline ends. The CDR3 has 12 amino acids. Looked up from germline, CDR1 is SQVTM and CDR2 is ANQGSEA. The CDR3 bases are TGCAGCGTAGACTTGACCTACAATGAGCAGTTCTTC. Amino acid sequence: CSVDLTYNEQFF.

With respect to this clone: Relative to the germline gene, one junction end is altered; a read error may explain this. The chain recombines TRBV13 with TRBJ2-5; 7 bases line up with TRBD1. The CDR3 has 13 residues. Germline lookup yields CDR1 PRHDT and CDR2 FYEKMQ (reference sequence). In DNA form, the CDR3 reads TGTGCCAGCAACAAACAGGGGCAAGAGGCCCAGTACTTC. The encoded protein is CASNKQGQEAQYF.

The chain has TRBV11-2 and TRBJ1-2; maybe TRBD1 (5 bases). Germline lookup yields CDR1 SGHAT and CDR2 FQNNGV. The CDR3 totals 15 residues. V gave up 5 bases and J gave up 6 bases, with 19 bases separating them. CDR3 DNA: TGTGCCAGCAGCCCCCTGGGGCCGCCGGGGGATGGCTACACCTTC. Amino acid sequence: CASSPLGPPGDGYTF.

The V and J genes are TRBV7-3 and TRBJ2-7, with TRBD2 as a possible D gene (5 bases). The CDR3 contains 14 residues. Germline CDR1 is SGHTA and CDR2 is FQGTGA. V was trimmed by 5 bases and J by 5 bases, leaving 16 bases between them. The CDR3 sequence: CASSPGGTRNEQYF. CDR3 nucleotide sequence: TGTGCCAGCAGCCCCGGAGGAACGCGCAACGAGCAGTACTTC. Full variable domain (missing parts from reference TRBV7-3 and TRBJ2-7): GAGVSQTPSNKVTEKGKYVELRCDPISGHTALYWYRQSLGQGPEFLIYFQGTGAADDSGLPNDRFFAVRPEGSVSTLKIQRTERGDSAVYLCASSPGGTRNEQYFGPGTRLTVT.